Following are 24 T cell receptor beta chains from one sample sequenced in a study of early T cells in non-severe SARS-CoV-2 infection. One entry per CDR3 protein, called by TCRdb with MiXCR from the 5' RACE reads. The repertoire holds about 67,000 distinct CDR3 sequences, with 11% as singletons. Sequenced input: whole blood. The receptors were gathered from an adult who was a healthcare worker with PCR-confirmed SARS-CoV-2 infection or an uninfected control (not recorded which).

This clonotype was recorded at least ten times. The J gene is TRBJ1-2, the V gene TRBV6-5, with 8 bases that match TRBD1. J was trimmed by 4 bases and V by 6 bases; bases with no gene match: 10. Germline CDR1 reads MNHEY; CDR2 reads SVGAGI. This CDR3 comprises 15 residues. The CDR3 loop is CASRLGTGVSYGYTF. In DNA form, the CDR3 reads TGTGCCAGCAGACTAGGGACAGGAGTCTCCTATGGCTACACCTTC.

The chain has TRBV4-1 and TRBJ2-7, with 7 nucleotides matching TRBD1. CDR3 length equals 13 residues. CDR1 and CDR2 from the germline V gene are MGHRA and YSYEKL. Trimming at V came to 0 bases and at J to 12 bases, leaving 8 bases not matched to a gene. Written as DNA, the CDR3 is TGCGCCAGCAGCCAAGATCAAGGGACAGCATGGTACTTC. Translation gives CASSQDQGTAWYF.

The chain employs TRBV6-2 or TRBV6-3 and TRBJ2-3; no firm D call. Looked up from germline, CDR1 is MNHEY and CDR2 is SVGEGT. This CDR3 is 14 amino acids long. Trimming stripped 4 bases from V and 0 bases from J, with 8 bases between. The CDR3 nucleotides are TGTGCCAGCAGTTCCCCCTCAAGCACAGATACGCAGTATTTT. Residues: CASSSPSSTDTQYF.

This clonotype was seen more than once but under ten times. The genes are TRBV3-1 and TRBJ2-7, with D possibly matching TRBD1 (7 bases). CDR1 and CDR2 from the germline V gene are LGHDT and YNNKEL (reference sequence). The CDR3 has 14 amino acids. Deletions cut 3 bases from V and 0 bases from J, with 9 bases between. CDR3 nucleotides: TGTGCCAGCAGCCACAGGGGGGTCTCCTACGAGCAGTACTTC. Translated: CASSHRGVSYEQYF.

This clonotype was found a few times. This chain connects TRBV7-9 to TRBJ2-7, with a possible D match to TRBD1 (5 bases). The CDR3 covers 15 residues. The germline V gene encodes CDR1 SEHNR and CDR2 FQNEAQ (reference sequence). V was trimmed by 5 bases and J by 0 bases, leaving 14 bases between them. In DNA, the CDR3 is TGTGCCAGCAGCCAAGGGGCGGAGCCCTCCTACGAGCAGTACTTC. As protein: CASSQGAEPSYEQYF. Filled out from reference TRBV7-9 and TRBJ2-7, the complete variable domain reads DTGVSQNPRHKITKRGQNVTFRCDPISEHNRLYWYRQTLGQGPEFLTYFQNEAQLEKSRLLSDRFSAERPKGSFSTLEIQRTEQGDSAMYLCASSQGAEPSYEQYFGPGTRLTVT.

The sample holds a few counts of this clonotype. The chain couples TRBV5-6 to TRBJ2-7; the D gene could be TRBD1 or TRBD2 (6 bases each). V was shortened by 2 bases and J by 1 base, with 13 bases between the two germline ends. The germline V gene has CDR1 SGHDT and CDR2 YYEEEE. The CDR3 contains 15 residues. This CDR3 reads CASSFGGGTSYEQYF. The CDR3 DNA sequence: TGTGCCAGCAGCTTCGGGGGCGGAACGTCCTACGAGCAGTACTTC.

This clonotype was observed a single time. A read error is possible here, since a much larger clone lies one base away. The V call is TRBV3-1, the J call TRBJ2-1; 12 positions match TRBD2. V shed 3 bases, J shed 2 bases, and the junction held 5 bases outside the gene matches. Germline assignment: CDR1 LGHDT and CDR2 YNNKEL (reference sequence). The length of the CDR3 is 17 residues. CDR3: CASSQGTSGWTYNEQFF. In nucleotides, the CDR3 is TGTGCCAGCAGCCAGGGGACTAGCGGGTGGACCTACAATGAGCAGTTCTTC.

A word on this clonotype: Just one base apart from a much larger clone, this may be a read error. This chain joins TRBV23-1 and TRBJ2-7; TRBD1 matches 7 bases. TRBV23-1 is assigned to the ORF class and has an uncertain function. V shed 6 bases and J 6 bases; nucleotides not matched to a gene: 8. This CDR3 is built from 13 residues. The CDR3 reads CASSRGTKCEQYF. The CDR3 DNA is TGCGCCAGCAGCAGGGGGACAAAGTGCGAGCAGTACTTC.

The chain recombines TRBV7-9 with TRBJ2-2; the D gene is possibly TRBD1 (6 bases). In germline, CDR1 is SEHNR, CDR2 FQNEAQ (reference sequence). V lost 5 bases, J lost 6 bases, and 25 bases lay in between. The CDR3 is made up of 18 amino acids. The CDR3 nucleotides read TGTGCCAGCAGCCTGCGCCATTTAAGGGACACCCTTGCCGGGGAGCTGTTTTTT. This sequence encodes CASSLRHLRDTLAGELFF.

The chain has TRBV29-1 and TRBJ1-2; D is unresolved. There are 16 residues in the CDR3. Germline CDR1 SQVTM, CDR2 ANQGSEA. Trimming cost V 5 bases and J 4 bases, with 23 bases left between them. This chain's CDR3 is CSVIYLRPRRGYGYTF. DNA of the CDR3: TGCAGCGTTATATACCTTAGGCCTCGGAGAGGCTATGGCTACACCTTC.

The chain is built from TRBV7-9 and TRBJ2-1, with 7 bases aligning to TRBD2. This CDR3 comprises 16 residues. Unmatched junction bases numbered 12, after V lost 6 bases and J lost 4 bases. Germline CDR1 and CDR2: SEHNR and FQNEAQ (reference sequence). This CDR3 reads CASRLPLPGGYNEQFF. The CDR3 nucleotides are TGTGCCAGCAGACTTCCCCTCCCGGGAGGTTACAATGAGCAGTTCTTC.

The V call is TRBV29-1, the J call TRBJ1-2; D gene ambiguous. CDR3 size: 11 residues. V was shortened by 3 bases and J by 5 bases, with 7 bases between the two germline ends. Per the germline V gene, CDR1 is SQVTM and CDR2 is ANQGSEA. In DNA, the CDR3 is TGCAGCGTTGACCCGGGTTATGGCTACACCTTC. This codes for CSVDPGYGYTF.

The chain couples TRBV18 to TRBJ2-5; 10 bases are a match to TRBD1. Germline CDR1 is KGHSH and CDR2 is LQKENI. The CDR3 totals 14 residues. With V trimmed by 0 bases and J by 5 bases, 0 bases remained unmatched. The DNA of the CDR3 is TGTGCCAGCTCACCACCGGGACAGGGGGAGACCCAGTACTTC. Translating gives CASSPPGQGETQYF.

The V call is TRBV27, the J call TRBJ2-7; D perhaps matches TRBD1 (5 bases). The CDR3 spans 16 residues. V was trimmed by 1 base and J by 1 base, leaving 14 bases between them. The germline CDR1 and CDR2 sequences are MNHEY and SMNVEV (reference sequence). The CDR3: CASSLLGPGQSYEQYF. CDR3 DNA: TGTGCCAGCAGTTTATTGGGGCCAGGGCAATCCTACGAGCAGTACTTC.

The sample holds many counts of this clonotype. The chain recombines TRBV4-1 with TRBJ2-5, with 12 bases identical to TRBD1. The CDR3 has 17 amino acids. Trimming took 0 bases from V and 4 from J; bases not matched to a gene: 6. CDR1 is MGHRA, CDR2 YSYEKL, per germline. CDR3 sequence: CASSQDWGQGAGETQYF. The CDR3 DNA reads TGCGCCAGCAGCCAAGATTGGGGACAGGGGGCCGGAGAGACCCAGTACTTC.

The genes are TRBV6-6 and TRBJ2-1; 8 bases match TRBD2. This CDR3 contains 14 residues. With V trimmed by 9 bases and J by 7 bases, 11 bases remained unmatched. The germline gives CDR1 MNHNY, CDR2 SVGAGI (reference sequence). The CDR3 DNA follows: TGTGCCAGTCAGGGAGCGGGGGCCGGGAATGAGCAGTTCTTC. Translating gives CASQGAGAGNEQFF.

Written as DNA, the CDR3 is TGTGCCAGCAGTTTAAGCGGGTCAGGGAGGGTGAATGAGCAGTTCTTC. Translating it yields CASSLSGSGRVNEQFF. The chain uses TRBV12-3 or TRBV12-4 and TRBJ2-1; 7 bases match TRBD2. Germline trimming cut 2 bases from V and 7 bases from J; bases unmatched to any gene: 11. There are 16 residues in the CDR3.

Comment on this clonotype: A read error may be the cause here, since a much bigger clone is one base away. The chain employs TRBV10-3 and TRBJ2-5; D is unclear. This CDR3 spans 13 amino acids. Germline V lookup: CDR1 ENHRY, CDR2 SYGVKD. The CDR3 region has the DNA TGTGCCATCAGGAACGTGGACCAAGTGACCCAGTACTTC. The encoded protein is CAIRNVDQVTQYF.

Points on this clonotype: A much larger clone lies a single base off, so this may be a read error. The chain links TRBV5-1 to TRBJ2-1, with TRBD2 matching 9 bases. Matching the DNA end better, TRBJ2-7 makes the J call doubtful. This CDR3 is 18 amino acids long. CDR1 is SGHRS, CDR2 YFSETQ, per germline. The CDR3 is CASSFSPGLAGRGNEQYF. As DNA, the CDR3 is TGCGCCAGCAGCTTCTCCCCGGGACTAGCCGGCCGGGGAAATGAGCAGTACTTC.

The CDR3: CASSSFGLARGDTQYF. As DNA, the CDR3 is TGTGCCAGCAGCTCCTTTGGACTAGCTCGGGGAGATACGCAGTATTTT. The chain links TRBV7-3 to TRBJ2-3, with 8 bases aligning to TRBD2. This CDR3 has 16 amino acids. CDR1 and CDR2 from the germline V gene are SGHTA and FQGTGA. With 4 bases clipped from V and 5 bases from J, the junction kept 11 bases outside the gene matches.

This clonotype was counted only a few times. The genes are TRBV12-3 or TRBV12-4 and TRBJ2-5; D call uncertain. V was trimmed by 2 bases and J by 0 bases, leaving 7 bases between them. The CDR3 has 14 amino acids. The CDR3 loop is CASSLSEYQETQYF. The CDR3 DNA reads as TGTGCCAGCAGTTTATCGGAGTACCAAGAGACCCAGTACTTC.

The rearrangement uses TRBV25-1 and TRBJ2-1, with 14 bases identical to TRBD2. CDR1 is MGHDK, CDR2 SYGVNS, per germline. With V trimmed by 1 base and J by 11 bases, 10 bases remained unmatched. The CDR3 spans 17 residues. CDR3 region: CASSESPGTSGSNQQFF. DNA for the CDR3: TGTGCCAGCAGTGAATCCCCCGGGACTAGCGGGAGCAACCAGCAGTTCTTC.

Many counts were recorded for this clonotype. The rearrangement joins TRBV20-1 to TRBJ2-7, with 10 bases fitting TRBD1. Trimming cost V 6 bases and J 2 bases; bases outside gene matches: 4. The CDR3 spans 13 residues. In germline, CDR1 is DFQATT, CDR2 SNEGSKA (reference sequence). The CDR3 sequence is CSARTGGAYEQYF. Written as DNA, the CDR3 is TGCAGTGCAAGGACAGGGGGAGCCTACGAGCAGTACTTC.

This clonotype was found once. The conserved phenylalanine or tryptophan normally closing the CDR3 is absent here, so this likely arose from a read error. The rearrangement uses TRBV9 and TRBJ2-2, with D possibly TRBD2 on 5 matching bases. The V end was cut by 0 bases, the J end by 5 bases, with 14 bases between. CDR3 length equals 16 residues. Germline V lookup: CDR1 SGDLS, CDR2 YYNGEE. Here the CDR3 reads CASSVEVAGVTGELFY. The CDR3 bases are TGTGCCAGCAGCGTAGAGGTGGCGGGCGTGACCGGGGAGCTGTTTTAT.